This TCR beta chain was identified during a study of OX40 agonist ivuxolimab in advanced cancers. About the research overall: Patients were under 90% male with ages roughly 20 to 90, mean approximately 62.

The CDR3 is 16 residues long. V was trimmed by 1 base and J by 1 base, leaving 12 bases between them. Germline V gene sequence: CDR1 MGHRA, CDR2 YSYEKL. Overall study findings and caveats: There was clonal expansion of CD4+ and CD8+ blood T cells by week 6 at 0.1 to 3.0 mg/kg. Expanded clones were, on average, more numerous among CD8+ T cells than CD4+.

As regards this clone: Its matching antigen is unknown.

Sequenced by immunoSEQ multiplex PCR; TCRdb stores in-frame clones only, minus some. Here the sample spans just over 14,000 clones, 91% being singletons. This material consisted of CD4+ or CD8+ T cells sorted from blood, taken in a trial of the OX40 agonist ivuxolimab. This receptor was obtained from an adult with an advanced solid tumor such as melanoma, head and neck, liver or kidney cancer. V is TRBV4-1 and J is TRBJ2-3; D not resolved. CDR3 nucleotides: TGCGCCAGCAGCCAAGTGGGGATTCAGGGCACAGATACGCAGTATTTT. It codes for CASSQVGIQGTDTQYF.